These T cell receptor beta chains were read from a single sample in a study of T cell responses to AZD1222 COVID-19 vaccine. TCRdb keeps only in-frame clones here, not all; method: immunoSEQ multiplex PCR. Of some 84,000 clones in the sample, approximately 85% are singletons; the top ten hold around 10%. The sample was peripheral blood, taken 28 days after the second AZD1222 dose. These receptors originate from an adult who received the AZD1222 COVID-19 vaccine. The CDR3 runs from the conserved cysteine through the conserved F or W. Fields, in order: J gene, D gene, clone size, V gene, CDR3 DNA, CDR3 protein. The D gene is left open where the match is weak. Rows give clone size only sometimes, using once, few, many, or a class for an expanded clone.

>TRBJ2-7|TRBD1|-|TRBV11-3
TGTGCCAGCAGCCGGCGGGACAGGGTCGGGGAGCAGTACTTC
CASSRRDRVGEQYF
>TRBJ2-7|-|-|TRBV6-2/TRBV6-3
TGTGCCAGCAGTTACACCCAGGTGGGGTCCTACGAGCAGTACTTC
CASSYTQVGSYEQYF
>TRBJ2-5|TRBD1|-|TRBV7-9
TGTGCCAGCAGCTCCTTGACGGGGACAGGGGAGACCCAGTACTTC
CASSSLTGTGETQYF
>TRBJ1-1|-|once|TRBV11-2
TGTGCCAGCAGCTCCGCATGGGGAGGGCTGGATGCTTTCTTT
CASSSAWGGLDAFF
>TRBJ2-3|-|-|TRBV4-3
TGCGCCAGCAGCCAGACGGGGGCGGGGCCTAGCACAGATACGCAGTATTTT
CASSQTGAGPSTDTQYF
>TRBJ1-2|TRBD1|-|TRBV2
TGTGCCAGCAGCTACCTGGGCCCGGGACAGGGGAACGGCTACACCTTC
CASSYLGPGQGNGYTF
>TRBJ2-7|-|-|TRBV20-1
TGCAGTGCTTGGGACAAGAGCGAGCAGTACTTC
CSAWDKSEQYF
>TRBJ1-4|-|-|TRBV6-5
TGTGCCAGCTCCGGACAGTCGGATGAAAAACTGTTTTTT
CASSGQSDEKLFF
>TRBJ2-5|TRBD2|-|TRBV7-2
TGTGCCAGCAGCTCTCGCGGGAGAGCGGGGGGGCCCGGGACCCAGTACTTC
CASSSRGRAGGPGTQYF
>TRBJ1-1|TRBD1|-|TRBV18
TGTGCCAGCTCAGGGGGGACAGGGACTAACACTGAAGCTTTCTTT
CASSGGTGTNTEAFF
>TRBJ2-3|TRBD2|-|TRBV18
TGTGCCAGCTCACCACTCCAGCGGGAGCTGACAGATACGCAGTATTTT
CASSPLQRELTDTQYF
>TRBJ2-4|-|-|TRBV12-3/TRBV12-4
TGTGCCAGCAGTTTAGTCAGAGGCATTCAGTACTTC
CASSLVRGIQYF
>TRBJ2-1|-|-|TRBV4-2
TGTGCCAGCAGCCAAGAGCCGGGGATCTCCTACAATGAGCAGTTCTTC
CASSQEPGISYNEQFF
>TRBJ2-5|TRBD1|-|TRBV5-1
TGCGCCAGCAGACGGACAGGGCAAGAGACCCAGTACTTC
CASRRTGQETQYF
>TRBJ2-2|TRBD2|-|TRBV6-5
TGTGCCACCCGGGGAGGGGCGCGAGTCGGGGAGCTGTTTTTT
CATRGGARVGELFF
>TRBJ2-5|TRBD1|-|TRBV18
TGTGCCAGCTCACCTAGAACAGGGGGCGAAGAGACCCAGTACTTC
CASSPRTGGEETQYF
>TRBJ1-5|-|few|TRBV7-8
TGTGCCAGCAGCTTAGAGGCGTCAGATAGCAATCAGCCCCAGCATTTT
CASSLEASDSNQPQHF
>TRBJ2-1|-|-|TRBV28
TGTGCCAGCAGTTCCATCCGGGGTAGCGCCTACAATGAGCAGTTCTTC
CASSSIRGSAYNEQFF
>TRBJ1-5|-|-|TRBV28
TGTGCCAGCAGTGGTCAGGGAACTTGGAATCAGCCCCAGCATTTT
CASSGQGTWNQPQHF
>TRBJ1-2|-|-|TRBV5-4
TGTGCCAGCAGCCGAATGGGGATGGGAGATGGCTACACCTTC
CASSRMGMGDGYTF
>TRBJ1-1|-|few|TRBV10-2
TGCGCCAGCGGAACGGGGGCGGCTTTCTTT
CASGTGAAFF
>TRBJ2-5|TRBD1|-|TRBV10-3
TGTGCCACCAGGACAGGGTATGAAGAGACCCAGTACTTC
CATRTGYEETQYF
>TRBJ2-1|TRBD2|once|TRBV27
TGTGCCAGCAGTCCCGATGGACTAGCGGATTACAATGAGCAGTTCTTC
CASSPDGLADYNEQFF